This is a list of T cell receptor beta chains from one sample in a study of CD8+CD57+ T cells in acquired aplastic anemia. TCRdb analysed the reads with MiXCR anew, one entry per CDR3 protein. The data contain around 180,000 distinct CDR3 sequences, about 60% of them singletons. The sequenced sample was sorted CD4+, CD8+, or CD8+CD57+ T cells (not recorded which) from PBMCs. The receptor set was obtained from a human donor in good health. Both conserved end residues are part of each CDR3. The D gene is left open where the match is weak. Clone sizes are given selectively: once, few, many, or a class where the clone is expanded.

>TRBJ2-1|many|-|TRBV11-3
CASSLSLGANEQFF
TGTGCCAGCAGCTTAAGTTTGGGGGCGAATGAGCAGTTCTTC
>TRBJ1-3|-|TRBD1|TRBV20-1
CSALTGSGNTIYF
TGCAGTGCTTTGACAGGGTCTGGAAACACCATATATTTT
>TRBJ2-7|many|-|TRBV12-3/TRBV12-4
CASSLDLIYEQYF
TGTGCCAGCAGTTTGGACCTTATATACGAGCAGTACTTC
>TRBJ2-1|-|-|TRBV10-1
CASSDRAIYNEQFF
TGCGCCAGCAGTGATCGGGCGATATACAATGAGCAGTTCTTC
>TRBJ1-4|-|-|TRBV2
CASSLAGENNEKLFF
TGTGCCAGCAGCCTAGCGGGAGAAAACAATGAAAAACTGTTTTTT
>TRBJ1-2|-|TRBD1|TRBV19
CASRITGGESGYTF
TGTGCCAGTCGGATCACAGGGGGCGAATCGGGCTACACCTTC
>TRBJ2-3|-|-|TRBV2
CASSEANPPGTDTQYF
TGTGCCAGCAGTGAAGCGAATCCGCCGGGCACAGATACGCAGTATTTT
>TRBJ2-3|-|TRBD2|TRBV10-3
CAISSGRGTDTQYF
TGTGCCATCAGTAGCGGGAGAGGGACAGATACGCAGTATTTT
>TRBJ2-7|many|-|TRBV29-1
CSVYTGSSYEQYF
TGCAGCGTCTACACCGGAAGCTCCTACGAGCAGTACTTC
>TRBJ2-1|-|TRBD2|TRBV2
CASSERLATYNEQFF
TGTGCCAGCAGTGAAAGACTAGCGACCTACAATGAGCAGTTCTTC
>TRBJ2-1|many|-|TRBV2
CASRLRGSLIYNEQFF
TGTGCCAGCAGACTCCGGGGCAGCTTGATCTACAATGAGCAGTTCTTC
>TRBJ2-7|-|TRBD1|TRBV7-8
CASSQSAQGMVEQYF
TGCGCCAGCAGCCAATCGGCACAGGGGATGGTCGAGCAGTACTTC
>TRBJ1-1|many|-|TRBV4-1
CASSQDGASGNTEAFF
TGCGCCAGCAGCCAAGATGGGGCCTCTGGGAACACTGAAGCTTTCTTT
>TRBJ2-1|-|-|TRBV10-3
CAMGGYNEQFF
TGTGCCATGGGGGGCTACAATGAGCAGTTCTTC
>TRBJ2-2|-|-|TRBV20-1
CSAGSWTGELFF
TGCAGTGCGGGGTCGTGGACCGGGGAGCTGTTTTTT